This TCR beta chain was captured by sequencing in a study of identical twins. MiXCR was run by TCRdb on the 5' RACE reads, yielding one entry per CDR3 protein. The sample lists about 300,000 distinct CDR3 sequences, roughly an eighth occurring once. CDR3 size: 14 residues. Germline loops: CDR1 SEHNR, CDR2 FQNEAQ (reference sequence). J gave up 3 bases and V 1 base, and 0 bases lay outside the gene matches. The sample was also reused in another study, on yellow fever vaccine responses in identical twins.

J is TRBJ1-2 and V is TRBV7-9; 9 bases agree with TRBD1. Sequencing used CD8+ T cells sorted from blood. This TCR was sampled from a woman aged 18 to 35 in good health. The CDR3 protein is CASSLGQGDYGYTF. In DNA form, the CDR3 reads TGTGCCAGCAGCTTAGGACAGGGGGACTATGGCTACACCTTC.